This is a list of T cell receptor beta chains from one sample in a study of blood T cell repertoires in COVID-19. Sequenced by immunoSEQ multiplex PCR; TCRdb stores in-frame clones only, minus some. The sample records approximately 150,000 clones, approximately 85% being singletons. Sequencing was done on a sample of peripheral blood. These receptor sequences come from a man between 60 and 70 years old with active or convalescent COVID-19. The CDR3 runs from the conserved cysteine through the conserved F or W. The order of the fields is D gene, V gene, J gene, clone size, CDR3 protein, CDR3 DNA. The D gene is left open where the match is weak. For some rows the clone size is stated as once, few or many, or as a class when expanded; others skip it.

D: TRBD1
V: TRBV6-5
J: TRBJ2-5
size: .
CDR3: CASNILGQGQETQYF
DNA: TGTGCCAGCAACATATTGGGACAGGGGCAAGAGACCCAGTACTTC

D: .
V: TRBV5-1
J: TRBJ1-1
size: .
CDR3: CASSLQGNTEAFF
DNA: TGCGCCAGCAGCTTACAGGGGAACACTGAAGCTTTCTTT

D: TRBD2
V: TRBV19
J: TRBJ2-3
size: .
CDR3: CASSIPPGASGPLGTQYF
DNA: TGTGCCAGTAGTATCCCCCCCGGGGCTAGCGGGCCTCTGGGTACGCAGTATTTT

D: TRBD1
V: TRBV19
J: TRBJ2-5
size: once
CDR3: CASSITTAGTGGETQYF
DNA: TGTGCCAGTAGTATCACGACGGCGGGGACAGGGGGAGAGACCCAGTACTTC

D: .
V: TRBV4-1
J: TRBJ2-3
size: .
CDR3: CASSQWGDSDTQYF
DNA: TGCGCCAGCAGCCAGTGGGGGGATTCGGATACGCAGTATTTT

D: .
V: TRBV2
J: TRBJ1-2
size: .
CDR3: CASSESAVTQGNYGYTF
DNA: TGTGCCAGCAGTGAATCAGCGGTGACACAGGGAAACTATGGCTACACCTTC

D: TRBD2
V: TRBV10-1
J: TRBJ2-1
size: .
CDR3: CASSAGLAGVGGEQFF
DNA: TGCGCCAGCAGCGCCGGACTAGCGGGAGTGGGTGGTGAGCAGTTCTTC

D: TRBD2
V: TRBV6-1
J: TRBJ2-5
size: .
CDR3: CASSERFTSGGQETQYF
DNA: TGTGCCAGCAGTGAACGTTTCACTAGCGGGGGCCAAGAGACCCAGTACTTC

D: .
V: TRBV7-2
J: TRBJ2-5
size: .
CDR3: CASSLSGIETQYF
DNA: TGTGCCAGCAGCTTGTCGGGGATCGAGACCCAGTACTTC

D: .
V: TRBV27
J: TRBJ2-6
size: .
CDR3: CASSRRPPLQGQSSGANVLTF
DNA: TGTGCCAGCAGTCGGCGACCTCCTCTTCAGGGGCAGAGCTCTGGGGCCAACGTCCTGACTTTC

D: .
V: TRBV4-1
J: TRBJ1-1
size: .
CDR3: CASSGGPGLGTEAFF
DNA: TGCGCCAGCAGCGGAGGGCCGGGGCTGGGCACTGAAGCTTTCTTT

D: .
V: TRBV10-3
J: TRBJ1-6
size: .
CDR3: CAISESLGGNGNNSPLHF
DNA: TGTGCCATCAGTGAGTCGTTGGGAGGGAATGGGAATAATTCACCCCTCCACTTT

D: TRBD1
V: TRBV28
J: TRBJ2-7
size: .
CDR3: CASSSSGGNEQYF
DNA: TGTGCCAGCAGTTCCTCAGGGGGCAACGAGCAGTACTTC

D: .
V: TRBV25-1
J: TRBJ2-7
size: .
CDR3: CASSDPRGQYF
DNA: TGTGCCAGCAGTGACCCCCGAGGGCAGTACTTC

D: .
V: TRBV5-8
J: TRBJ2-3
size: .
CDR3: CASSRGIHTDTQYF
DNA: TGTGCCAGCAGCCGGGGGATTCACACAGATACGCAGTATTTT

D: .
V: TRBV12-3/TRBV12-4
J: TRBJ1-2
size: .
CDR3: CASSLGRSYGYTF
DNA: TGTGCCAGCAGTTTAGGGCGGAGCTATGGCTACACCTTC

D: .
V: TRBV6-5
J: TRBJ2-7
size: .
CDR3: CASSYSPGQTYEQYF
DNA: TGTGCCAGCAGTTACTCCCCTGGTCAGACCTACGAGCAGTACTTC

D: TRBD1
V: TRBV5-1
J: TRBJ1-2
size: .
CDR3: CASSQTGGNYGYTF
DNA: TGCGCCAGCAGCCAGACAGGGGGCAACTATGGCTACACCTTC

D: TRBD1
V: TRBV3-1/TRBV3-2
J: TRBJ2-1
size: once
CDR3: CASSNTRDSYNEQFF
DNA: TGTGCCAGCAGCAACACCCGGGACAGTTACAATGAGCAGTTCTTC

D: TRBD2
V: TRBV7-2
J: TRBJ2-1
size: .
CDR3: CASSLGLAGGPSYNEQFF
DNA: TGTGCCAGCAGCTTGGGTCTAGCGGGAGGGCCTTCCTACAATGAGCAGTTCTTC

D: TRBD2
V: TRBV9
J: TRBJ2-2
size: .
CDR3: CASSGPGLVPGELFF
DNA: TGTGCCAGCAGCGGGCCGGGACTAGTGCCCGGGGAGCTGTTTTTT

D: .
V: TRBV11-2
J: TRBJ1-1
size: .
CDR3: CASSNTGLDEAFF
DNA: TGTGCCAGCAGCAATACGGGTCTCGATGAAGCTTTCTTT

D: .
V: TRBV27
J: TRBJ1-1
size: .
CDR3: CASSFSQGEAFF
DNA: TGTGCCAGCAGTTTTAGCCAGGGCGAAGCTTTCTTT

D: TRBD1
V: TRBV5-1
J: TRBJ2-7
size: .
CDR3: CASSEAGTGVYEQYF
DNA: TGCGCCAGCAGCGAGGCCGGGACAGGGGTGTACGAGCAGTACTTC

D: TRBD2
V: TRBV2
J: TRBJ2-5
size: .
CDR3: CASSGGLRGETQYF
DNA: TGTGCCAGCAGTGGGGGACTACGGGGGGAGACCCAGTACTTC

D: TRBD1
V: TRBV12-3/TRBV12-4
J: TRBJ2-7
size: .
CDR3: CASSRTGGYEQYF
DNA: TGTGCCAGCTCCAGGACAGGGGGCTACGAGCAGTACTTC

D: TRBD1
V: TRBV5-4
J: TRBJ1-1
size: .
CDR3: CASSPGQSMNTEAFF
DNA: TGTGCCAGCAGCCCGGGACAGTCCATGAACACTGAAGCTTTCTTT

D: TRBD2
V: TRBV11-2
J: TRBJ2-3
size: .
CDR3: CASSSSTSGVQGDTQYF
DNA: TGTGCCAGCAGCTCCTCGACTAGCGGGGTTCAAGGAGATACGCAGTATTTT

D: TRBD1
V: TRBV6-5
J: TRBJ1-3
size: .
CDR3: CASRRGTGLNTIYF
DNA: TGTGCCAGCAGGAGAGGGACAGGCTTAAACACCATATATTTT

D: .
V: TRBV27
J: TRBJ1-1
size: .
CDR3: CASSPMWGANTEAFF
DNA: TGTGCCAGCAGTCCCATGTGGGGCGCGAACACTGAAGCTTTCTTT

D: TRBD1
V: TRBV25-1
J: TRBJ1-1
size: .
CDR3: CASRGQANTEAFF
DNA: TGTGCCAGCAGAGGACAGGCGAACACTGAAGCTTTCTTT

D: TRBD1
V: TRBV6-1
J: TRBJ2-4
size: .
CDR3: CASSERTGKNIQYF
DNA: TGTGCCAGCAGTGAAAGGACAGGGAAAAACATTCAGTACTTC

D: TRBD1
V: TRBV7-2
J: TRBJ1-3
size: .
CDR3: CASSLTGGGSSGNTIYF
DNA: TGTGCCAGCAGCTTGACAGGGGGTGGCAGCTCTGGAAACACCATATATTTT

D: .
V: TRBV11-2
J: TRBJ1-4
size: .
CDR3: CATTPGNAGEKLFF
DNA: TGTGCCACCACACCGGGAAACGCGGGTGAAAAACTGTTTTTT

D: TRBD2
V: TRBV4-2
J: TRBJ2-7
size: .
CDR3: CASSRELTGTSGSYEQYF
DNA: TGTGCCAGCAGCCGAGAGCTAACCGGGACTAGCGGGAGCTACGAGCAGTACTTC

D: .
V: TRBV5-1
J: TRBJ2-2
size: .
CDR3: CASREAGELFF
DNA: TGCGCCAGCAGGGAGGCCGGGGAGCTGTTTTTT

D: .
V: TRBV28
J: TRBJ1-2
size: .
CDR3: CASKKTRGSFYGYTF
DNA: TGTGCCAGTAAGAAAACTCGGGGGTCGTTCTATGGCTACACCTTC

D: TRBD2
V: TRBV7-9
J: TRBJ2-5
size: .
CDR3: CASSSRTSGSLETQYF
DNA: TGTGCCAGCAGCTCGCGGACTAGCGGGAGCCTGGAGACCCAGTACTTC